A single sample is the source of the 8 T cell receptor beta chains below, sequenced in a study of control samples from healthy donors and cancer patients. Some clones are missing from TCRdb's copy, which holds only in-frame ones; the method was immunoSEQ multiplex PCR. The sample shows around 100,000 clones, around 89% of them seen only once. Sequencing was carried out using blood. The receptors come from a young man in good health.

This chain joins TRBV19 and TRBJ1-6; TRBD1 matches 7 bases. The CDR3 is 17 amino acids. V trimming: 5 bases; J trimming: 1 base; junction bases outside the gene matches: 8. Germline values: CDR1 LNHDA, CDR2 SQIVND (reference sequence). In DNA form, the CDR3 reads TGTGCCAGTAGTCCCAGGACAGGTTTATCCTATAATTCACCCCTCCACTTT. Encoded protein: CASSPRTGLSYNSPLHF.

V and J are TRBV11-2 and TRBJ2-7; D is possibly TRBD1 or TRBD2 (5 bases each). Deletions cut 5 bases from V and 0 bases from J, with 14 bases between. The length of the CDR3 is 15 residues. Germline values: CDR1 SGHAT, CDR2 FQNNGV. The CDR3 DNA sequence: TGTGCCAGCAGCGACGGGGACGTTCGCTCCTACGAGCAGTACTTC. It encodes CASSDGDVRSYEQYF.

This clone has a single count. The V and J genes are TRBV28 and TRBJ2-7, with 7 bases aligning to TRBD2. This CDR3 region has 15 residues. With 3 bases clipped from V and 6 bases from J, the junction kept 11 bases outside the gene matches. Germline values: CDR1 MDHEN, CDR2 SYDVKM. CDR3 in amino acids: CASSLGTSAAREQYF. The CDR3 nucleotides read TGTGCCAGCAGTTTGGGAACTAGCGCTGCGCGCGAGCAGTACTTC.

The chain links TRBV30 to TRBJ1-4; no firm D call. Germline V gene lookup returns CDR1 GTSNPN and CDR2 SVGIG (reference sequence). This CDR3 comprises 12 residues. V was pared by 3 bases and J by 5 bases, with 7 bases between. The DNA for the CDR3 is TGTGCCTGGAGACGGATGAATGAAAAACTGTTTTTT. Translating gives CAWRRMNEKLFF.

This chain connects TRBV9 to TRBJ2-5, with D perhaps being TRBD1 or TRBD2 (5 bases each). From germline, CDR1 is SGDLS and CDR2 YYNGEE. The CDR3 is 14 amino acids. V gave up 0 bases and J gave up 7 bases, with 13 bases separating them. The CDR3, as DNA: TGTGCCAGCAGCGTAGGGACGGCCGGGGCGACCCAGTACTTC. Its translation is CASSVGTAGATQYF.

The chain joins TRBV12-5 to TRBJ2-1; D gene ambiguous. The germline gives CDR1 LGHNT, CDR2 FRNRAP. This CDR3 region has 11 residues. V lost 4 bases and J 9 bases, leaving 7 bases between the germline ends. The CDR3 bases are TGTGCTAGTGGTTCCAAGATTGAGCAGTTCTTC. It specifies CASGSKIEQFF. The variable domain in full, completed from reference TRBV12-5 and TRBJ2-1, reads DARVTQTPRHKVTEMGQEVTMRCQPILGHNTVFWYRQTMMQGLELLAYFRNRAPLDDSGMPKDRFSAEMPDATLATLKIQPSEPRDSAVYFCASGSKIEQFFGPGTRLTVL.

This clone came up once. V usage is TRBV7-7 and J usage is TRBJ1-1; D remains ambiguous. This CDR3 region has 13 residues. Trimming took 0 bases from V and 1 from J, leaving 3 bases between them. The germline V gene has CDR1 SSHAT and CDR2 FNYEAQ (reference sequence). This CDR3 reads CASSLAENTEAFF. The CDR3 region has the DNA TGTGCCAGCAGCTTAGCAGAGAACACTGAAGCTTTCTTT.

The DNA of the CDR3 is TGTGCCAGCAGTGAAGCGGGGGGGACCAACTACGAGCAGTACTTC. It is translated as CASSEAGGTNYEQYF. V and J are TRBV6-1 and TRBJ2-7; TRBD2 aligns across 7 bases. Germline V gives CDR1 MNHNS, CDR2 SASEGT. This CDR3 contains 15 residues. Trimming removed 0 bases from V and 3 bases from J; junction bases left unmatched: 5.